These 9 T cell receptor beta chains originate from one sample sequenced in a study of blood T cell repertoires in COVID-19. The method was immunoSEQ multiplex PCR; TCRdb's version includes in-frame clones alone and lacks a portion of them. The table lists 30,000 to 40,000 clones, roughly 80% of them singletons. Sequencing was done on a sample of peripheral blood. The source of these receptors is a man aged 60-69 years in a cohort sampled during active COVID-19.

The gene calls are TRBV27 and TRBJ2-1; 14 bases agree with TRBD2. The CDR3 has 15 residues. With V trimmed by 6 bases and J by 9 bases, 7 bases remained unmatched. The germline V gene encodes CDR1 MNHEY and CDR2 SMNVEV (reference sequence). The CDR3: CASSFLTSGRGEQFF. In DNA form, the CDR3 reads TGTGCCAGCAGCTTCCTGACTAGCGGGAGGGGTGAGCAGTTCTTC.

The chain links TRBV7-2 to TRBJ2-3; 11 bases match TRBD2. The CDR3 has 16 amino acids. Germline values: CDR1 SGHTA, CDR2 FQGNSA. Trimming took 5 bases from V and 0 from J; bases not matched to a gene: 4. The CDR3 DNA is TGTGCCAGCAGCCCCAGACTAGCGGGAAGCACAGATACGCAGTATTTT. Its protein is CASSPRLAGSTDTQYF.

The chain combines TRBV3-1 (or the pseudogene TRBV3-2) with TRBJ2-5; 10 nucleotides agree with TRBD2. This CDR3 has 16 residues. Trimming took 3 bases from V and 5 from J; bases not matched to a gene: 9. In germline, CDR1 is LGHDT, CDR2 YNNKEL (reference sequence). CDR3 DNA: TGTGCCAGCAGCCACCCGGCACTAGCGGGACGGGAGACCCAGTACTTC. Translation gives CASSHPALAGRETQYF.

The chain links TRBV27 to TRBJ2-7, with D perhaps TRBD1 (6 bases). Between the trimmed V and J ends, which lost 6 bases and 7 bases, there was a span of 13 bases. The CDR3 extends over 12 amino acids. CDR1 and CDR2 (germline): MNHEY, SMNVEV (reference sequence). This CDR3 reads CASSLGAGEQYF. The CDR3 DNA reads TGTGCCAGCAGCCTGGGGGCTGGTGAGCAGTACTTC.

The chain uses TRBV18 and TRBJ2-5; no reliable D call. The CDR3 covers 13 residues. The V end lost 3 bases, the J end lost 5 bases, and 10 bases lay between the germline ends. Germline values: CDR1 KGHSH, CDR2 LQKENI. The CDR3: CASSPVPRETQYF. CDR3 DNA sequence: TGTGCCAGCTCACCGGTGCCGAGGGAGACCCAGTACTTC.

The rearrangement joins TRBV10-1 to TRBJ2-1; possible D gene TRBD2, 5 bases. The CDR3 has 13 residues. Trimming took off 0 bases at V and 9 bases at J, with 9 bases between the two ends. Germline values: CDR1 WNHNN, CDR2 SYGVQD (reference sequence). CDR3 nucleotide sequence: TGCGCCAGCAGTGAGTCCGGGGTCCCTGAGCAGTTCTTC. As protein: CASSESGVPEQFF.

This rearrangement joins TRBV23-1 to TRBJ2-1; 14 bases map to TRBD2. TRBV23-1 carries the ORF label, with uncertain function. V lost 3 bases to trimming and J lost 0 bases; unmatched junction nucleotides: 7. The CDR3 is 19 amino acids. The DNA for the CDR3 is TGCGCCAGCAGTCAGGGACTAGCGGGAGCCCCAAGCTCCTACAATGAGCAGTTCTTC. Its translation is CASSQGLAGAPSSYNEQFF.

This clone turned up a few times. The chain has TRBV4-1 and TRBJ2-7, with TRBD2 matching over 8 bases. Germline lookup yields CDR1 MGHRA and CDR2 YSYEKL. This CDR3 region has 16 residues. V lost 0 bases and J lost 4; bases outside the gene matches: 8. CDR3 loop: CASSQEVGGAPYEQYF. DNA for the CDR3: TGCGCCAGCAGCCAAGAAGTCGGGGGGGCCCCGTACGAGCAGTACTTC.

The CDR3 is CASSSGSRQYF. The CDR3 coding sequence is TGTGCCAGCAGCTCCGGGAGCCGCCAGTACTTC. The rearrangement joins TRBV5-6 to TRBJ2-5, with D possibly matching TRBD2 (6 bases). V gave up 3 bases and J gave up 10 bases, with 10 bases separating them. Germline V CDR1 and CDR2: SGHDT, YYEEEE. This CDR3 is 11 amino acids long.